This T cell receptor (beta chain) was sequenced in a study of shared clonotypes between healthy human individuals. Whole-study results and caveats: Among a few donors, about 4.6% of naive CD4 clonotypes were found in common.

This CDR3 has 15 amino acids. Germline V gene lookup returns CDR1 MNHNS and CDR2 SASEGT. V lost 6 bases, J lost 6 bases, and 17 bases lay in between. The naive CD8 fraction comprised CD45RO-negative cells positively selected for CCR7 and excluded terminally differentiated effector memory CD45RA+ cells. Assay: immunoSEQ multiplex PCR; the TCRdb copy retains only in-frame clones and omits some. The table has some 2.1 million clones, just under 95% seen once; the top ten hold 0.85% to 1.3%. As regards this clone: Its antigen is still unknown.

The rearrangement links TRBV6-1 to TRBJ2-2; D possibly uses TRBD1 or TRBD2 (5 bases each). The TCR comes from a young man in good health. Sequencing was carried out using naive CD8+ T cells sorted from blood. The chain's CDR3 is CASSLSGPQAGELFF. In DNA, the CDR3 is TGTGCCAGCAGCCTCTCGGGGCCGCAGGCCGGGGAGCTGTTTTTT.